Detailed here is one TCR beta chain. Its antigen is not identified. The sample belongs to a study of cytomegalovirus exposure and HLA in healthy donors. The study, taken as a whole, reports: The listing of 150 or so TCR beta chains classed them as cytomegalovirus-associated.

The PCR employed 60 Vbeta primers together with 13 Jbeta primers. Assay used: immunoSEQ multiplex PCR; TCRdb lists only in-frame clones, some missing. The table records about 180,000 clones, around 80% of them present only once. Donors counted as nominally healthy when sampled, yet unrecorded immune exposures were likely. V was clipped by 4 bases and J by 1 base, with 12 bases between them. Germline lookup yields CDR1 SGDLS and CDR2 YYNGEE. CDR3 length equals 14 residues. The chain has TRBV9 and TRBJ2-7, with unresolved D. The sample consisted of PBMCs. This sequence originates from a woman aged 30 to 39 in good health and CMV-seropositive. CDR3 sequence: CASSLRYTSYEQYF. The CDR3 DNA reads as TGTGCCAGCAGCCTGCGTTATACGTCCTACGAGCAGTACTTC.